This T cell receptor beta chain was documented in a study of prognosis after radiotherapy for stage I lung cancer. As for the study in general: Patient ages ran from roughly 53 to 90, with a median of 74.5 years, and the group had about a dozen men and 6 women.

Genomic DNA served as the source from which two-round multiplex PCR generated TCR beta CDR3 amplicons. Round one of PCR was performed, and it used primers specific to each TRBV and TRBJ gene. PCR proceeded to a second round, and that round used universal primers. A single record per CDR3 protein comes from TCRdb applying MiXCR to the multiplex PCR reads. The table has about 15,000 distinct CDR3 sequences, around three fifths seen once. For this clonotype: What it binds is not known.

Study-wide findings and caveats: Stereotactic body radiation therapy was followed by a fall in unique TCR clone counts, with a median of approximately 10,000 versus 7,000.

This receptor was identified in a donor at least 50 years old with non-small cell lung cancer. The specimen was PBMCs, collected before or after stereotactic body radiation therapy (not recorded which).

The DNA for the CDR3 is TGCAGTGCTAGGGTAGGGGGTGCTAGCACAGATACGCAGTATTTT. This codes for CSARVGGASTDTQYF. This chain links TRBV20-1 with TRBJ2-3; perhaps TRBD1 as D (6 bases). Trimming removed 3 bases from V and 0 bases from J, with 13 bases in between. Germline loops: CDR1 DFQATT, CDR2 SNEGSKA (reference sequence). This CDR3 comprises 15 residues.